These T cell receptor beta chains were read from a single sample in a study of blood T cell repertoires in COVID-19. The protocol was immunoSEQ multiplex PCR, while the TCRdb copy is restricted to in-frame clones and leaves out a portion. Here the sample spans about 200,000 clones, more than 70% being singletons. Sequencing was done on a sample of peripheral blood. The source of these receptors is a man younger than 35 with active or convalescent COVID-19. The CDR3 runs from the conserved cysteine through the conserved F or W. The D gene is left open where the match is weak. The size entry is marked missing in some rows and otherwise reads once, few, many or a size class.

TRBD1,TRBV29-1,12,TRBJ2-7,-,CSVRTGGNEQYF,TGCAGCGTTAGGACAGGGGGTAATGAGCAGTACTTC
-,TRBV29-1,14,TRBJ1-1,-,CSVAVTDMNTEAFF,TGCAGCGTTGCCGTGACAGACATGAACACTGAAGCTTTCTTT
TRBD1,TRBV18,15,TRBJ2-1,-,CASSPDRDIYNEQFF,TGTGCCAGCTCACCGGACAGGGACATCTACAATGAGCAGTTCTTC
TRBD1,TRBV3-1/TRBV3-2,17,TRBJ2-2,-,CASSFEPRDRGTGELFF,TGTGCCAGCAGCTTTGAACCCCGGGACAGGGGGACCGGGGAGCTGTTTTTT
TRBD1,TRBV7-8,15,TRBJ1-1,once,CASSLTGHRDTEAFF,TGTGCCAGCAGCTTGACAGGGCACAGGGACACTGAAGCTTTCTTT
-,TRBV5-1,14,TRBJ1-2,many,CASSYGGSWDGYTF,TGCGCCAGCAGCTATGGGGGGTCTTGGGATGGCTACACCTTC
-,TRBV7-9,15,TRBJ1-3,-,CASSLAGYSGNTIYF,TGTGCCAGCAGCCTGGCGGGATACTCTGGAAACACCATATATTTT
-,TRBV5-1,13,TRBJ1-1,-,CASSLEMNTEAFF,TGCGCCAGCAGCCTAGAGATGAACACTGAAGCTTTCTTT
-,TRBV6-5,13,TRBJ2-3,-,CASSPQGTDTQYF,TGTGCCAGCTCGCCGCAGGGCACAGATACGCAGTATTTT
TRBD1,TRBV5-1,15,TRBJ1-1,-,CASSVLSGGNTEAFF,TGCGCCAGCAGCGTACTCTCAGGGGGGAACACTGAAGCTTTCTTT
-,TRBV7-9,15,TRBJ1-2,-,CASSWPQTGSYGYTF,TGTGCCAGCAGCTGGCCGCAAACTGGGAGCTATGGCTACACCTTC
TRBD2,TRBV27,15,TRBJ2-1,-,CASSPRGRGDNEQFF,TGTGCCAGCAGTCCGCGGGGGAGGGGAGACAATGAGCAGTTCTTC